This TCR beta chain comes out of a study (dated by TCRdb to about 2015). Regarding the study in general: The study examined whether tumor-infiltrating Tregs in breast cancer are drawn from blood Tregs or arise in situ by conversion from other CD4+ T cell subsets. Summary of the overall study and its limitations: Tumor memory CD4+ T cell TCR gene usage clustered with blood and lymph node memory CD4+ cells and lymph node naive CD4+ cells. The greatest overlap of tumor-infiltrating Treg TCR alpha and beta sequences was with tumor naive CD4+ T cells, followed next by blood naive CD4+ T cells. Rather than covering whole repertoires, validation in the larger cohort was restricted to a single TCR beta V-J rearrangement.

Full-length TCR variable regions were amplified by 5' RACE PCR using constant-region reverse primers, and then by semi-nested PCR using Nested Universal Primer A. Using the ReliaPrep RNA Cell Miniprep System, total RNA was extracted, and the SMARTer RACE 5'/3' Kit was then used to reverse transcribe the RNA into 5'RACE-ready cDNA. Full-length TCR alpha and beta libraries were barcoded with multiplex adaptors and sequenced on an Illumina MiSeq. As for the original processing: For each of nine subset-tissue groups, sequencing data from the five patients were pooled, and the groups were compared by unsupervised clustering of TCR gene usage. The Morisita-Horn index, with shared sequences weighted by their contribution to each repertoire, was used to calculate repertoire similarity. TCRdb reprocessed the public reads (quality trimming at Q25 with fastp, clone calling with MiXCR) and kept in-frame beta chains. Each CDR3 protein appears once, grouped with its most common genes and DNA. These V and J calls rely on TCRdb rather than the paper's analysis. In this sample the table shows roughly 64,000 distinct CDR3 sequences, approximately 23% of which occur a single time. The ten largest clones add up to about 3% of the sample.

CD4+CD45RO+CD25- cells were isolated as memory CD4+ T cells. Tregs, naive and memory CD4+ T cells from tumor, blood and ipsilateral draining lymph nodes of 4 or 5 breast cancer patients underwent full-length TCR alpha and beta sequencing. Tumor tissue and lymph nodes from ipsilateral axillary dissection were perfused with PBS, minced and digested with collagenase I and hyaluronidase. Mononuclear cells from lymph nodes or over 45 ml of peripheral blood were isolated by Ficoll density gradient centrifugation. A purity exceeding 90% was confirmed by FACS for the sorted cell populations. This clonotype was seen more than once but under ten times. The specificity of this receptor is unknown. Base qualities are not provided; no much larger clone lies one nucleotide away. The cysteine opens and the phenylalanine closes a CDR3 of 15 amino acids. The entry retains the CDR3 DNA only, 45 bases that are in frame from base 1. V trim: 5 bases; J trim: 2 bases; unmatched bases: 9.

The sequence links TRBV12-3 or TRBV12-4 to TRBJ2-7; TRBD1 fits 7 bases in the junction. This clonotype originated in a female donor with breast cancer. The sequenced material came from memory CD4+ T cells sorted from a lymph node. Sample cell subset or site, as interpreted from the label and publication: memory CD4+ T cells, CD4+CD45RO+CD25-. The CDR3 protein is CASSPGTANPYEQYF. The nucleotides read TGTGCCAGCAGTCCAGGGACAGCTAACCCCTACGAGCAGTACTTC.